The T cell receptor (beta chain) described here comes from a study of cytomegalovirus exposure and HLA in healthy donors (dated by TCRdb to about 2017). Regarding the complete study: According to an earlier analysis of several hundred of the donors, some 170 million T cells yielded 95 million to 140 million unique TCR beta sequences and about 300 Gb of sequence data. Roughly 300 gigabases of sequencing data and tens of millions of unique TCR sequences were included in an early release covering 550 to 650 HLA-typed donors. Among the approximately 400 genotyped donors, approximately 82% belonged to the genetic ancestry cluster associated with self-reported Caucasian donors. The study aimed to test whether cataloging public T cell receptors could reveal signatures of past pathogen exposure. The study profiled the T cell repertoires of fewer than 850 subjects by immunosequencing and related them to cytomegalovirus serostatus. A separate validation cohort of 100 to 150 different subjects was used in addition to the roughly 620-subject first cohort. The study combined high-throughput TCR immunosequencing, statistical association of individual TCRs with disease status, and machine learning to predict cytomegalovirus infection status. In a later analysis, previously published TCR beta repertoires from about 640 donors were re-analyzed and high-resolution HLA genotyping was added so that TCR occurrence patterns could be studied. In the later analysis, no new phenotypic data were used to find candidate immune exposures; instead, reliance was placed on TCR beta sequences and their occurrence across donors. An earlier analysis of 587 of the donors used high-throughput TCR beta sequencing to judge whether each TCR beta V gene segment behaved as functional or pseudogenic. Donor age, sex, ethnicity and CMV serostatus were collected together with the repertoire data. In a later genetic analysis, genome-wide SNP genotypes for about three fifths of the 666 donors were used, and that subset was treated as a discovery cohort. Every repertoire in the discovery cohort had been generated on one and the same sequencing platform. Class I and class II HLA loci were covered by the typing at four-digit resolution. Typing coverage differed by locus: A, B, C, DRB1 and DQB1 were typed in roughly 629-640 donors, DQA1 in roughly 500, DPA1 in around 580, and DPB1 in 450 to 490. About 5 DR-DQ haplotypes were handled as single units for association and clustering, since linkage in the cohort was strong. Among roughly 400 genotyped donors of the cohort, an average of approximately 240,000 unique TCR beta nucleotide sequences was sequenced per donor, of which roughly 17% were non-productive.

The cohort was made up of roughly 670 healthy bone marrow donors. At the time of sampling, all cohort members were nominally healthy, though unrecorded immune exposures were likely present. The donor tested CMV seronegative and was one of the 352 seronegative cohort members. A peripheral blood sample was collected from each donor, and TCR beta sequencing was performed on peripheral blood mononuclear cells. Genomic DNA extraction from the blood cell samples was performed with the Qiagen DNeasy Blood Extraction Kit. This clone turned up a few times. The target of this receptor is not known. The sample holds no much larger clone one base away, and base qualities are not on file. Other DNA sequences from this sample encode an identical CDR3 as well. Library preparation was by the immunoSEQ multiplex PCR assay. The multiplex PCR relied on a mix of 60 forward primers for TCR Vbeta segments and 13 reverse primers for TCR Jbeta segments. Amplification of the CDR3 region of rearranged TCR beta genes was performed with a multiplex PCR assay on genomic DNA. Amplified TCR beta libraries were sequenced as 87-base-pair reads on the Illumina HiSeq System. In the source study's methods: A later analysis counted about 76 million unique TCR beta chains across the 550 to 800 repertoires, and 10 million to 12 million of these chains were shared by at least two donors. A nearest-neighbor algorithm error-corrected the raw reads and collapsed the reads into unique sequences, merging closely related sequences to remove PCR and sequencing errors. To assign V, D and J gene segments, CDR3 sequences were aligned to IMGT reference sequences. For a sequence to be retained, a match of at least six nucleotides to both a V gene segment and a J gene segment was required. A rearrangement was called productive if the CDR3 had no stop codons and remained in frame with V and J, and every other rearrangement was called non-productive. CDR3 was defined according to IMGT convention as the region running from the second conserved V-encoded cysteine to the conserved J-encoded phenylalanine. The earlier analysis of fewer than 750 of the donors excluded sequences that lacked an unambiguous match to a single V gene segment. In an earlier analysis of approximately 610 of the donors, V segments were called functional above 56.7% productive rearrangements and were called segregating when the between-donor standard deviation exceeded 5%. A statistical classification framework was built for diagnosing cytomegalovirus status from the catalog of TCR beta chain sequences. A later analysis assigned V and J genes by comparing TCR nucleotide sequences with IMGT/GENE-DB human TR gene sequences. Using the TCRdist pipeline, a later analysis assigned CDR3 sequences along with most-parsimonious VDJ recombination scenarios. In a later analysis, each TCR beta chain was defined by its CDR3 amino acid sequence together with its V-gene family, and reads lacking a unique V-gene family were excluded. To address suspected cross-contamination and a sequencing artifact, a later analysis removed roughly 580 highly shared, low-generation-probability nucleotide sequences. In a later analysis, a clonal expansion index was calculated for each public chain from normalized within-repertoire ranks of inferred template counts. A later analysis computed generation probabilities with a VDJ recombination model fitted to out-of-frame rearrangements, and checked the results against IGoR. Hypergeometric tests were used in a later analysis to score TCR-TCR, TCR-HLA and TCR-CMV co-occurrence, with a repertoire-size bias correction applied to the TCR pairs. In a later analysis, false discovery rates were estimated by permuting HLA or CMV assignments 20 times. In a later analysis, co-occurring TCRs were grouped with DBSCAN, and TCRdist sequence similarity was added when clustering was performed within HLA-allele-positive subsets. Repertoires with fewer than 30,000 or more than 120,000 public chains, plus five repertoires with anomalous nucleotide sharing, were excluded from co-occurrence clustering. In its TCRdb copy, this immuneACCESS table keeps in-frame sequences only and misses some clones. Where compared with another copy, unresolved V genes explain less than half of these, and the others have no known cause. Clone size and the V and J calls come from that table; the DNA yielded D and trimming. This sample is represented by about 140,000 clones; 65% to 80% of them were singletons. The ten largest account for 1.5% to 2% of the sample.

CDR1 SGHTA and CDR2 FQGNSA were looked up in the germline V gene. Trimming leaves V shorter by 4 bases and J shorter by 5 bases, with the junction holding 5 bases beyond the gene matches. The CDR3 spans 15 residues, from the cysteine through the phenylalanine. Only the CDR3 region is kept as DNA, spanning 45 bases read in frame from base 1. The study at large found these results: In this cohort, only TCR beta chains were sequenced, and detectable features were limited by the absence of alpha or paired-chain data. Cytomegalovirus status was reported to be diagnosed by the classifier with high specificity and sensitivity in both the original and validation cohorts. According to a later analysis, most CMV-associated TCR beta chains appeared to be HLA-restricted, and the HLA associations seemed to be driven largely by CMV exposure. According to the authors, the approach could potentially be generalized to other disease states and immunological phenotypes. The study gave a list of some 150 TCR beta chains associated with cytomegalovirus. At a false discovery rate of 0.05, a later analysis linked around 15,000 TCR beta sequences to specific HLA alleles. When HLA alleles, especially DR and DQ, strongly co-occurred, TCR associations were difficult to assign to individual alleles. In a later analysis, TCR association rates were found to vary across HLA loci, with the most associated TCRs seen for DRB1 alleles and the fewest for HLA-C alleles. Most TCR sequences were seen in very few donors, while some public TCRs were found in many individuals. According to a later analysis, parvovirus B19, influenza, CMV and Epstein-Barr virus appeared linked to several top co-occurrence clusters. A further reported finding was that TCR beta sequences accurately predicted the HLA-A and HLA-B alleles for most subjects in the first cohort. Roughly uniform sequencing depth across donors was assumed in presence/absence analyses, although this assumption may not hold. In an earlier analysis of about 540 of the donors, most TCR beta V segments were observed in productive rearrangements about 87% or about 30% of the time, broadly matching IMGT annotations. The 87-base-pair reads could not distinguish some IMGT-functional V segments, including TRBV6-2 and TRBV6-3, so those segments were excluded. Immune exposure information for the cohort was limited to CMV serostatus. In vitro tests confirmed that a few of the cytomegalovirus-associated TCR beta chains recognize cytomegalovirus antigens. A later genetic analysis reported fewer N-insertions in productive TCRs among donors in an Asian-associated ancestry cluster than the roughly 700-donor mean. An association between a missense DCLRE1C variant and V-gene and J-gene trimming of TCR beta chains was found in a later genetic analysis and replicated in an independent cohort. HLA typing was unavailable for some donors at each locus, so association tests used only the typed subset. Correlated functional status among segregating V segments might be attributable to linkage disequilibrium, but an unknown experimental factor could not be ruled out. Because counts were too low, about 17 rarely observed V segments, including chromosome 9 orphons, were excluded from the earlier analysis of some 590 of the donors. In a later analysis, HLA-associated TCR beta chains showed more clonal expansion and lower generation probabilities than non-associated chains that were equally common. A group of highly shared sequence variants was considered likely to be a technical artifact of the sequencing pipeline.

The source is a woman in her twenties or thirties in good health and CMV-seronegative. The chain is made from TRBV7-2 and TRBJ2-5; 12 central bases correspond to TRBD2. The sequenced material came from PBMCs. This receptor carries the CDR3 CASSSSGGAGETQYF. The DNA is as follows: TGTGCCAGCAGCTCTAGCGGGGGGGCGGGGGAGACCCAGTACTTC.